A selection of T cell receptor beta chains follows, all from one sample in a study of blood T cell repertoires in COVID-19. TCRdb's copy holds only in-frame clones and misses some; the assay was immunoSEQ multiplex PCR. The repertoire consists of 350,000 to 450,000 clones, with under 90% occurring once and the leading ten covering approximately 1.5%. Material for sequencing was PBMCs or T cells enriched from blood (not recorded which). The receptors come from a woman aged 25 to 45 who had recovered from COVID-19. CDR3s include the opening cysteine and the closing phenylalanine or tryptophan. Each record gives: CDR3 length, V gene, CDR3 protein.

>12|TRBV29-1
CSVLQGSYGYTF
>13|TRBV19
CASRLIGGETQYF
>13|TRBV5-1
CASSQTQDSPLHF
>18|TRBV4-2
CASSQEPSGRTLSYEQYF
>12|TRBV9
CASSGGLGSAFF
>16|TRBV11-2
CASSFYTGSNTGELFF
>15|TRBV29-1
CSVAPTNRVHNEQFF
>13|TRBV6-2/TRBV6-3
CASSRGQGAEAFF
>17|TRBV28
CASSTHLEFRGWQPQHF
>16|TRBV5-1
CASSPGGLTSTGELFF
>17|TRBV6-1
CASSALVGVYDTDTQYF
>12|TRBV6-5
CASSGQGYGYTF
>14|TRBV5-4
CASSLDRLGETQYF
>15|TRBV25-1
CASSDPRGRGEKLFF
>13|TRBV4-1
CASSQTSVDTQYF
>15|TRBV7-9
CASSPAGYGEETQYF
>15|TRBV11-2
CASSLEGAESYEQYF
>14|TRBV5-1
CASSLFPGLYEQYF
>18|TRBV5-6
CASILFILSGTENYGYTF
>13|TRBV30
CATETSGENIQYF
>12|TRBV4-1
CASSSGGVEQYF
>14|TRBV11-3
CASSLQGTTDTQYF
>17|TRBV9
CASSVGDRGTSNYGYTF
>15|TRBV2
CASSDLGQGFGSQHF
>18|TRBV25-1
CASSEGKQGRPGANVLTF
>15|TRBV7-9
CASSFDSMGPYEQYF
>20|TRBV4-3
CASSQEVTNAAGSIFRELFF
>15|TRBV7-2
CASCTSGSSYNEQFF
>15|TRBV7-9
CASSDHTGAEAPLHF
>16|TRBV23-1
CASSQSWTHLSYEQYF
>16|TRBV7-3
CASSPTSGRLPDTQYF
>15|TRBV28
CASSLFGLSTDTQYF
>17|TRBV28
CASTKTGNIHSNQPQHF
>13|TRBV6-5
CASSRDRASGYTF
>14|TRBV18
CASSPPSLNYEQYF
>13|TRBV18
CASSPLETGELFF
>14|TRBV2
CASSGDRDPYGYTF
>15|TRBV9
CASSGDRGLGTEAFF
>13|TRBV29-1
CSVEDRGDYGYTF
>15|TRBV11-2
CASSPGTLESYGYTF
>12|TRBV5-4
CASSFSNTEAFF
>13|TRBV27
CASSLAQGYGYTF